These 24 T cell receptor beta chains were all obtained from the same sample, sequenced in a study of shared clonotypes between healthy human individuals. The assay was immunoSEQ multiplex PCR, and TCRdb's table has in-frame clones only and misses some. The table has 2 million to 2.5 million clones, 85% to 95% seen once. The material sequenced was naive CD4+ T cells from PBMCs. Subset: CD45RA+ positively selected. The receptors were sampled from a man aged 18 to 30 in good health. Some clones in this sample may be carry-over from other donors' samples.

This clone was detected only once. The chain joins TRBV7-9 to TRBJ1-1; D not certain. The CDR3 totals 17 residues. V lost 0 bases and J 1 base, leaving 15 bases between the germline ends. From germline, CDR1 is SEHNR and CDR2 FQNEAQ (reference sequence). The DNA for the CDR3 is TGTGCCAGCAGCTTAGCGGGAGGGCCCCAGTCGAACACTGAAGCTTTCTTT. Residues: CASSLAGGPQSNTEAFF.

In DNA, the CDR3 is TGTGCCATCAGTGAGCATACGGATGGAGGGACAGGGGTAGAGACCCAGTACTTC. Translating it yields CAISEHTDGGTGVETQYF. V usage is TRBV10-3 and J usage is TRBJ2-5; TRBD1 agrees at 10 bases. The germline CDR1 and CDR2 sequences are ENHRY and SYGVKD. The CDR3 runs to 18 residues. J gave up 4 bases and V 2 bases, and 13 bases lay outside the gene matches.

The J gene is TRBJ2-5, the V gene TRBV29-1, with D perhaps TRBD2 (6 bases). Matching the DNA end better, TRBJ2-7 makes the J call doubtful. Germline V gene data show CDR1 as SQVTM and CDR2 as ANQGSEA. The CDR3 is 12 residues long. CDR3 nucleotides: TGCAGCATAGAAGGGACTGGCTACGAGCAGTACTTC. Its translation: CSIEGTGYEQYF.

The CDR3, as DNA: TGTGCCAGCAGCTTACCGTTGGGCTTTTTGGTCGGAAACACCATATATTTT. The encoded protein is CASSLPLGFLVGNTIYF. This chain uses TRBV13 with TRBJ1-3; no definite D call. Per the germline V gene, CDR1 is PRHDT and CDR2 is FYEKMQ (reference sequence). The CDR3 has 17 residues. Trimming removed 2 bases at V and 4 bases at J, with 18 bases between.

The J gene is TRBJ2-7, the V gene TRBV7-3; 9 nucleotides agree with TRBD2. This CDR3 is built from 14 residues. V lost 5 bases to trimming and J lost 6 bases; unmatched junction nucleotides: 8. Germline loops: CDR1 SGHTA, CDR2 FQGTGA. CDR3 nucleotides: TGTGCCAGCAGCCCAGCGGGAGGACACGCCGAGCAGTACTTC. It codes for CASSPAGGHAEQYF.

The chain carries TRBV7-9 and TRBJ2-7, with D perhaps TRBD1 (7 bases). This CDR3 spans 14 amino acids. Trimming removed 5 bases from V and 6 bases from J, with 17 bases in between. The germline CDR1 and CDR2 sequences are SEHNR and FQNEAQ (reference sequence). CDR3 loop: CASSPGDSWGEQYF. CDR3 in DNA: TGTGCCAGCAGCCCGGGGGACAGTTGGGGCGAGCAGTACTTC.

The sample holds one count of this clone. The chain recombines TRBV7-8 with TRBJ2-7; TRBD2 matches at 8 bases. V lost 2 bases and J lost 2; bases outside the gene matches: 11. The CDR3 has 17 residues. The germline CDR1 and CDR2 sequences are SGHVS and FQNEAQ. CDR3 DNA sequence: TGTGCCAGCAGCTTAAGGGGGGGGCTAGCGGGCCCCTACGAGCAGTACTTC. Translating gives CASSLRGGLAGPYEQYF.

The gene calls are TRBV28 and TRBJ2-5; 10 bases fit TRBD2. CDR3 length equals 15 residues. J lost 5 bases, V lost 4 bases, and 7 bases had no gene match. Germline V gene sequence: CDR1 MDHEN, CDR2 SYDVKM. For the CDR3, the DNA is TGTGCCAGCAGTTCTCCTAGCGGGAGAGGTGAGACCCAGTACTTC. It encodes CASSSPSGRGETQYF.

The V gene is TRBV4-1, the J gene TRBJ2-7; D remains ambiguous. V shed 0 bases and J shed 6 bases, with 9 bases lying between them. Per germline, CDR1 MGHRA and CDR2 YSYEKL. There are 13 residues in the CDR3. The CDR3 bases are TGCGCCAGCAGCCAAGAGCCGACTTTCGAGCAGTACTTC. Encoded protein: CASSQEPTFEQYF.

The chain is built from TRBV7-8 and TRBJ2-7; D is ambiguous. Trimming left V 1 base short and J 3 bases short, with 16 bases between. The CDR3 totals 16 residues. Germline values: CDR1 SGHVS, CDR2 FQNEAQ. Written as DNA, the CDR3 is TGTGCCAGCAGCTTAGTTTCCCGGCAGGATGGCTACGAGCAGTACTTC. As protein: CASSLVSRQDGYEQYF.

This clone has just one count. The chain combines TRBV28 with TRBJ1-3, with TRBD1 matching 8 bases. Germline loops: CDR1 MDHEN, CDR2 SYDVKM. The J segment lost 2 bases and the V segment lost 5 bases, leaving 5 bases of the junction unmatched. This CDR3 is built from 15 residues. The DNA of the CDR3 is TGTGCCAGCAGTCCACAGGGGGTTCCTGGAAACACCATATATTTT. Residues: CASSPQGVPGNTIYF.

The rearrangement uses TRBV2 and TRBJ1-1; D ambiguous. The CDR3 sequence is 13 residues long. Germline lookup yields CDR1 SNHLY and CDR2 FYNNEI. V was cut by 7 bases and J by 3 bases, with 12 bases left in between. The CDR3: CASTGGRDTEAFF. The CDR3 DNA reads TGTGCCAGCACAGGTGGGAGGGACACTGAAGCTTTCTTT.

This sequence joins TRBV2 and TRBJ2-7; D is perhaps TRBD1 (6 bases). The CDR3 loop spans 15 amino acids. Germline V lookup: CDR1 SNHLY, CDR2 FYNNEI. V gave up 6 bases and J gave up 0 bases, with 15 bases separating them. CDR3 residues: CASSISTGISYEQYF. The DNA for the CDR3 is TGTGCCAGCAGCATTTCAACAGGGATCTCCTACGAGCAGTACTTC.

The genes are TRBV18 and TRBJ1-2, with D unclear. This CDR3 spans 16 amino acids. V gave up 2 bases and J gave up 7 bases, with 20 bases separating them. In germline, CDR1 is KGHSH, CDR2 LQKENI. DNA of the CDR3: TGTGCCAGCTCACCAGGCGCGGGCAGCTTTTTGGGTGGCTACACCTTC. Translation: CASSPGAGSFLGGYTF.

This clone was recorded only once. V usage is TRBV4-1 and J usage is TRBJ2-7; 11 nucleotides align to TRBD2. Germline V gene sequence: CDR1 MGHRA, CDR2 YSYEKL. The CDR3 extends over 19 amino acids. The V gene end was trimmed by 2 bases and the J gene end by 5 bases; junction bases not matched to a gene: 17. DNA of the CDR3: TGCGCCAGCAGCCAAAGATACCCCGGGACTAGCGGAGGAGGGCACGAGCAGTACTTC. This encodes CASSQRYPGTSGGGHEQYF.

The chain combines TRBV11-2 with TRBJ2-7; D could derive from TRBD1 or TRBD2 (5 bases each). Trimming cost V 2 bases and J 5 bases, with 13 bases left between them. CDR1 SGHAT and CDR2 FQNNGV come from the germline V gene. There are 14 residues in the CDR3. The CDR3 protein is CASSLRAGAHEQYF. DNA for the CDR3: TGTGCCAGCAGCTTAAGAGCCGGGGCCCACGAGCAGTACTTC.

The chain couples TRBV30 to TRBJ2-3; no reliable D call. V shed 2 bases and J shed 8 bases, with 14 bases lying between them. The CDR3 contains 13 residues. Germline lookup yields CDR1 GTSNPN and CDR2 SVGIG (reference sequence). The CDR3 DNA sequence: TGTGCCTGGAGTCCACTGACCCTATCTACGCAGTATTTT. It specifies CAWSPLTLSTQYF.

The chain has TRBV7-2 and TRBJ2-7; 8 bases match TRBD1. V gave up 5 bases and J gave up 3 bases; unmatched junction bases: 6. Germline V gives CDR1 SGHTA, CDR2 FQGNSA. CDR3 length: 14 amino acids. Here the CDR3 reads CASSKGQGGYEQYF. The CDR3, as DNA: TGTGCCAGCAGCAAAGGACAGGGTGGCTACGAGCAGTACTTC.

This clone was detected once. This sequence joins TRBV7-2 and TRBJ2-7; 13 nucleotides line up with TRBD2. The CDR3 loop spans 13 amino acids. Trimming cost V 6 bases and J 4 bases; bases outside gene matches: 0. Germline CDR1 and CDR2: SGHTA and FQGNSA. The CDR3 spells CASRLAGGYEQYF. CDR3 nucleotide sequence: TGTGCCAGCAGACTAGCGGGAGGGTACGAGCAGTACTTC.

About this clone itself: The same CDR3 also results from other DNA sequences found in this sample. The J gene is TRBJ2-7, the V gene TRBV5-1, with unresolved D. CDR1 is SGHRS and CDR2 is YFSETQ in the germline V gene. V was shortened by 0 bases and J by 3 bases, with 10 bases between the two germline ends. CDR3 length: 14 amino acids. The CDR3 sequence is CASSLVSTSYEQYF. CDR3 in DNA: TGCGCCAGCAGCTTGGTTTCCACGAGCTACGAGCAGTACTTC. Based on the CDR3 plus reference TRBV5-1 and TRBJ2-7, the full variable domain is KAGVTQTPRYLIKTRGQQVTLSCSPISGHRSVSWYQQTPGQGLQFLFEYFSETQRNKGNFPGRFSGRQFSNSRSEMNVSTLELGDSALYLCASSLVSTSYEQYFGPGTRLTVT.

This CDR3 reads CASSEGWGRGTEAFF. The DNA of the CDR3 is TGTGCCAGCAGTGAAGGGTGGGGACGGGGGACTGAAGCTTTCTTT. V usage is TRBV2 and J usage is TRBJ1-1, with D tentatively TRBD1 (5 bases). The CDR3 has 15 amino acids. Looked up from germline, CDR1 is SNHLY and CDR2 is FYNNEI. Trimming stripped 1 base from V and 5 bases from J, with 14 bases between. Filled out from reference TRBV2 and TRBJ1-1, the complete variable domain reads EPEVTQTPSHQVTQMGQEVILRCVPISNHLYFYWYRQILGQKVEFLVSFYNNEISEKSEIFDDQFSVERPDGSNFTLKIRSTKLEDSAMYFCASSEGWGRGTEAFFGQGTRLTVV.

V gene TRBV11-3 combines with J gene TRBJ2-1, with 8 bases matching TRBD2. Germline V gene lookup returns CDR1 SGHNT and CDR2 YENEEA. CDR3 size: 18 residues. After removal of 5 bases from V and 5 bases from J, the junction contained 17 bases not matched to a gene. The CDR3 bases are TGTGCCAGCAGCCGGGGGTCAGGACTAGCAGAATATGACAATGAGCAGTTCTTC. The encoded protein is CASSRGSGLAEYDNEQFF.

V usage is TRBV6-5 and J usage is TRBJ2-5, with D possibly TRBD2 on 6 matching bases. The V end was cut by 0 bases, the J end by 1 base, with 9 bases between. This CDR3 has 15 amino acids. Germline V gene lookup returns CDR1 MNHEY and CDR2 SVGAGI. The CDR3 loop is CASSYSFGGQETQYF. The CDR3 DNA is TGTGCCAGCAGTTACTCGTTCGGGGGCCAAGAGACCCAGTACTTC.

The count of this clone is one. The chain is built from TRBV6-5 and TRBJ2-5, with D possibly being TRBD2 (5 bases). The DNA end lines up better with TRBJ2-7; the J call may be wrong. The CDR3 runs 14 residues. Germline lookup yields CDR1 MNHEY and CDR2 SVGAGI. DNA for the CDR3: TGTGCCAGCAGTCAAACTGGGGAGTCTACCGAGCAGTACTTC. Translated: CASSQTGESTEQYF.